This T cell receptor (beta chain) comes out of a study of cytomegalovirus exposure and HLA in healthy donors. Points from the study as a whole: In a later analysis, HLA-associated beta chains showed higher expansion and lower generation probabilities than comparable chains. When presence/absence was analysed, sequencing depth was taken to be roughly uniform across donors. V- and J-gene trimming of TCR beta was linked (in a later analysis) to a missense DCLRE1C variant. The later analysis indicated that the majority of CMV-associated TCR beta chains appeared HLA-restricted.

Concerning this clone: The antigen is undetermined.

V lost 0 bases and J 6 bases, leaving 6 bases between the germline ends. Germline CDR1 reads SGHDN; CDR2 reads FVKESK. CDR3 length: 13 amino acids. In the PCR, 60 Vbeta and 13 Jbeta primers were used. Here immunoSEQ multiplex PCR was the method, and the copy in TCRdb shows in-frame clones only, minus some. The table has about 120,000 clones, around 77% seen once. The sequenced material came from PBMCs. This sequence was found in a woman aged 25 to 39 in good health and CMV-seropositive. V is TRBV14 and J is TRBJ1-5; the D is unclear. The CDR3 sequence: CASSQDLVQPQHF. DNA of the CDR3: TGTGCCAGCAGCCAAGATCTAGTTCAGCCCCAGCATTTT.